This T cell receptor beta chain was retrieved from a study of breast tumors, draining lymph nodes, adjacent tissues. The CDR3 runs 15 residues. Germline CDR1 and CDR2: SGHNT and YYREEE (reference sequence). Trimming took off 0 bases at V and 0 bases at J, with 7 bases between the two ends. Axillary draining lymph nodes of breast cancer patients supplied the node samples. Regarding the study as a whole: Data only fit, rather than demonstrated, lymph node origin of most tumor T cells. The data were judged consistent with most tumor T cells coming from lymph node and expanding in tumor. Luminal-like breast cancer showed significantly greater tumor-nontumor repertoire similarity than basal-like breast cancer did. Compared with lymph nodes, tumors were less diverse; compared with nontumor tissue, more.

About this clonotype itself: Its antigen remains unknown. This may arise from a read error, as a much more abundant clone is one base away.

MiXCR was run by TCRdb on the multiplex PCR reads, yielding one entry per CDR3 protein. The sample includes about 200,000 distinct CDR3 sequences, approximately 31% of them seen just once. The source is a female donor with breast cancer. Some clones in this sample may be carry-over from other donors' samples. The sequenced material came from axillary lymph node tissue. The chain employs TRBV5-4 and TRBJ2-1; no definite D call. CDR3 in DNA: TGTGCCAGCAGCTTGGATGTAGCCTCCTACAATGAGCAGTTCTTC. Residues: CASSLDVASYNEQFF.